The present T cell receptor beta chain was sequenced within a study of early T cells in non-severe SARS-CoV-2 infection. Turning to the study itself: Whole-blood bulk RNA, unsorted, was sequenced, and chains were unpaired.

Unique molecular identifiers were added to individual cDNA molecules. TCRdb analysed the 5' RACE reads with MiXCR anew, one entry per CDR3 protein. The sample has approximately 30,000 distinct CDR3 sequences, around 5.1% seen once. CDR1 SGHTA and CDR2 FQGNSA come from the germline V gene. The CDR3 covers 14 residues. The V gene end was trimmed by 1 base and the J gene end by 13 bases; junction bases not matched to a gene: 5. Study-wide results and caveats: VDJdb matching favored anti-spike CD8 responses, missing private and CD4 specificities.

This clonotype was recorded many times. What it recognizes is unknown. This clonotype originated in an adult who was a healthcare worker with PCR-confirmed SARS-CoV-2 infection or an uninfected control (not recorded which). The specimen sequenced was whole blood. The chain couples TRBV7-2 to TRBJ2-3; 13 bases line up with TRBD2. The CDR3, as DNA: TGTGCCAGCAGCTTAGGACTAGCGGGGGGCCTGGAGTATTTT. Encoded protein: CASSLGLAGGLEYF.